This T cell receptor (beta chain) is from a study of CD8 T cells in Susac syndrome. Random-hexamer reverse transcription was applied to about 0.45 to 1 ug RNA. TCRdb re-called the immunoSEQ multiplex PCR reads through MiXCR, storing one row per CDR3 protein. The table has 150,000 to 200,000 distinct CDR3 sequences, just over 90% seen once. This receptor was obtained from a human donor in good health. Sample: CD4+ T cells from PBMCs.

The CDR3 reads CASLRTGEKLFF. Written as DNA, the CDR3 is TGTGCCTCTCTCCGGACAGGAGAAAAACTGTTTTTT. The chain uses TRBV30 and TRBJ1-4; TRBD1 matches at 7 bases. The CDR3 sequence is 12 residues long. Germline CDR1 and CDR2: GTSNPN and SVGIG (reference sequence). The trim removed 7 bases at V and 8 bases at J, leaving 7 bases unmatched.